The entry that follows covers one TCR beta chain sequence. Its antigen remains unknown. These data come from a study of T-cell reconstitution after alpha-beta-depleted transplantation in children. It was with unique molecular identifiers that the TCRbeta library was prepared. Each CDR3 protein is one row after TCRdb ran MiXCR on the PCR reads. The data contain some 440,000 distinct CDR3 sequences, 15% to 20% of them singletons. This CDR3 contains 19 residues. V lost 2 bases and J lost 0, with 19 bases in between. The germline CDR1 and CDR2 sequences are MNHEY and SVGEGT. Regarding the study as a whole: A year post-transplant, T-cell counts and diversity derived mostly from newly produced T cells. Some patients showed high day-60 TCRbeta diversity, which derived from surviving recipient T cells and thymic progenitors. About two months after transplant, alpha-beta T cells reportedly came from several hundred expanded graft clones.

The chain is built from TRBV6-2 or TRBV6-3 and TRBJ2-2; TRBD1 might be the D (6 bases). This receptor was obtained from a boy under two years old who had a stem cell transplant for Wiskott-Aldrich syndrome, so the T cells may come from the graft donor. Sequences were derived from PBMCs, mostly from graft donor cells, sampled 360 days after TCRalphabeta/CD19-depleted stem cell transplant. DNA for the CDR3: TGTGCCAGCAGTTACGGCTCGGGACAATTCTTCGCGAACACCGGGGAGCTGTTTTTT. It codes for CASSYGSGQFFANTGELFF.